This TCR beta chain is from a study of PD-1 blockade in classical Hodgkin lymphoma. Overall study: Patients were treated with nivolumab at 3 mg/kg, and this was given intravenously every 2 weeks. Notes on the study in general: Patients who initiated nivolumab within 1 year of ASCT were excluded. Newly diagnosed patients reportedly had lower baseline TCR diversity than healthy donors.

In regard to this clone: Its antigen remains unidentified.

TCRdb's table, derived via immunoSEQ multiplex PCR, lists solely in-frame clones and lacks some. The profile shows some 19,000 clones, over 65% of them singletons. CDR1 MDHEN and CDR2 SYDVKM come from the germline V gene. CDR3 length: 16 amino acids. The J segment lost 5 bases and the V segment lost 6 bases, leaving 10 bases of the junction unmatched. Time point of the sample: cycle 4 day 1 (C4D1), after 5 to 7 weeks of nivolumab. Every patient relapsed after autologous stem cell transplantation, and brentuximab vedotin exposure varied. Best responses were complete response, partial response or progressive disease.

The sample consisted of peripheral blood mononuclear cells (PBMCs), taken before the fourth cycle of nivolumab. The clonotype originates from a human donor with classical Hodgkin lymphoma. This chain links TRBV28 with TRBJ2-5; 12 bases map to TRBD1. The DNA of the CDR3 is TGTGCCAGCAGGTCCCGGGACAGGGGGCATCCGGAGACCCAGTACTTC. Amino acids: CASRSRDRGHPETQYF.